This T cell receptor beta chain is from a study of cytomegalovirus exposure and HLA in healthy donors (dated by TCRdb to the late 2010s). Looking at the study overall: According to an earlier analysis of 550 to 700 of the donors, about 179 million T cells yielded 100 million or so unique TCR beta sequences and more than 250 Gb of sequence data. The study profiled the T cell repertoires of around 700 subjects by immunosequencing and related them to cytomegalovirus serostatus. An early release covering 500 to 750 HLA-typed donors comprised approximately 300 gigabases of sequencing data and around 80 million unique TCR sequences. Four or five DR-DQ haplotypes were handled as single units for association and clustering because linkage in the cohort was strong. In addition to the first cohort of hundreds of subjects, a separate validation cohort of 100 to 150 different subjects was used. Rather than drawing on any new phenotypic data, the later analysis identified candidate immune exposures from TCR beta sequences and the way those sequences occurred across donors. The study aimed to test whether cataloging public T cell receptors could reveal signatures of past pathogen exposure. A later analysis re-examined previously published TCR beta repertoires from 600 to 700 donors and added high-resolution HLA genotyping to investigate patterns of TCR occurrence. Every repertoire in the discovery cohort had been generated on one and the same sequencing platform. On average, roughly 240,000 unique TCR beta nucleotide sequences were sequenced per donor among 398 genotyped donors of the cohort, with roughly 18% of those sequences being non-productive. Of the 300 to 450 genotyped donors, about 80% fell in the genetic ancestry cluster associated with self-reported Caucasian donors. The study combined high-throughput TCR immunosequencing, statistical association of individual TCRs with disease status, and machine learning to predict cytomegalovirus infection status. A later genetic analysis took genome-wide SNP genotypes for about three fifths of the roughly 670 donors and used that subset as a discovery cohort. Both class I and class II loci were covered by HLA typing, at four-digit resolution. Donor age, sex, ethnicity and CMV serostatus were collected together with the repertoire data. Typing coverage differed by locus: A, B, C, DRB1 and DQB1 were typed in roughly 620-640 donors, DQA1 in about 500, DPA1 in around 580, and DPB1 in 400 to 490. An earlier analysis of 587 of the donors used high-throughput TCR beta sequencing to judge whether each TCR beta V gene segment behaved as functional or pseudogenic.

The paper as a whole reports these results and caveats: The classifier was reported to diagnose cytomegalovirus status with high specificity and sensitivity in both the original and validation cohorts. A group of highly shared sequence variants was considered likely to be a technical artifact of the sequencing pipeline. In vitro tests confirmed that a few of the cytomegalovirus-associated TCR beta chains recognize cytomegalovirus antigens. In an earlier analysis of around 500 of the donors, most TCR beta V segments appeared in productive rearrangements about 87% or about 30% of the time, broadly matching IMGT annotations. It was suggested by the authors that the approach could potentially be generalized to other disease states and immunological phenotypes. In the study, approximately 150 TCR beta chains were listed as associated with cytomegalovirus. When HLA alleles, especially DR and DQ, strongly co-occurred, TCR associations were difficult to assign to individual alleles. In a later analysis, the rate of TCR association differed among HLA loci, with DRB1 alleles having the most associated TCRs and HLA-C alleles having the fewest. Approximately 16 rarely observed V segments, including chromosome 9 orphons, were excluded from the earlier analysis of some 590 of the donors because counts were too low. Compared with equally common non-associated chains, HLA-associated TCR beta chains in a later analysis were more clonally expanded and had lower generation probabilities. Because the 87-base-pair reads could not distinguish some IMGT-functional V segments, including TRBV6-2 and TRBV6-3, those segments were excluded. Across donors, most TCR sequences were observed very rarely, whereas some public TCRs were present in many individuals. A later genetic analysis reported fewer N-insertions in productive TCRs among donors in an Asian-associated ancestry cluster than the roughly 700-donor mean. Most CMV-associated TCR beta chains appeared to be HLA-restricted in a later analysis, and the HLA associations seemed to be driven largely by CMV exposure. Only TCR beta chains were sequenced in this cohort, and the absence of alpha or paired-chain data limited detectable features. A further reported finding was that TCR beta sequences accurately predicted the HLA-A and HLA-B alleles for most subjects in the first cohort. Sequencing depth was assumed to be roughly uniform across donors in the presence/absence analyses, though that assumption may not hold. A later analysis reported that several top co-occurrence clusters appeared linked to parvovirus B19, influenza, CMV and Epstein-Barr virus. Linkage disequilibrium might explain the correlated functional status among segregating V segments, but an unknown experimental factor could not be ruled out. In a later genetic analysis, a missense DCLRE1C variant was associated with V-gene and J-gene trimming of TCR beta chains, and the association was replicated in an independent cohort. A later analysis associated 15,000 to 20,000 TCR beta sequences with specific HLA alleles at a false discovery rate of 0.05. The only immune exposure information available for the cohort was CMV serostatus. Because HLA typing was unavailable for some donors at each locus, only the typed subset was used in association tests.

In total, 600 or so healthy bone marrow donors made up the cohort. All cohort members were sampled while nominally healthy, although unrecorded immune exposures were likely present. The donor tested CMV seropositive, placing the donor among the approximately 290 seropositive members of the cohort. Each donor provided a peripheral blood sample, and peripheral blood mononuclear cells were used for TCR beta sequencing. The Qiagen DNeasy Blood Extraction Kit was used to extract genomic DNA from the blood cell samples. As to this clone: The antigen it recognizes is unknown. The record has no base qualities; no much larger clone is one base away.

The protocol used for the library was the immunoSEQ multiplex PCR assay. The multiplex PCR relied on a mix of 60 forward primers for TCR Vbeta segments and 13 reverse primers for TCR Jbeta segments. The CDR3 region of rearranged TCR beta genes was amplified from genomic DNA by a multiplex PCR assay. Amplified TCR beta libraries were sequenced as 87-base-pair reads on the Illumina HiSeq System. Regarding the original processing steps: A later analysis counted some 80 million unique TCR beta chains across the 650 to 700 repertoires, and some 11 million of these chains were shared by at least two donors. Raw reads were error-corrected and collapsed into unique sequences by a nearest-neighbor algorithm in which closely related sequences were merged to remove PCR and sequencing errors. Alignment of CDR3 sequences to IMGT reference sequences was used to assign V, D and J gene segments. For a sequence to be retained, at least a six-nucleotide match to both a V gene segment and a J gene segment was required. A rearrangement was called productive if the CDR3 had no stop codons and remained in frame with V and J, and every other rearrangement was called non-productive. CDR3 was defined by IMGT convention, running from the second conserved V-encoded cysteine to the conserved J-encoded phenylalanine. Sequences without an unambiguous match to a single V gene segment were excluded from the earlier analysis of about 640 of the donors. In an earlier analysis of 500 to 750 of the donors, V segments were called functional above 56.7% productive rearrangements and were called segregating when the between-donor standard deviation exceeded 5%. A statistical classification framework was developed to diagnose cytomegalovirus status using the catalog of TCR beta chain sequences. In a later analysis, V and J genes were assigned by comparing TCR nucleotide sequences against IMGT/GENE-DB human TR gene sequences. In a later analysis, CDR3 sequences and most-parsimonious VDJ recombination scenarios were assigned using the TCRdist pipeline. In a later analysis, each TCR beta chain was defined by its CDR3 amino acid sequence together with its V-gene family, and reads without a unique V-gene family were excluded. As a way to deal with suspected cross-contamination and a sequencing artifact, a later analysis dropped nearly 600 nucleotide sequences that were highly shared and had low generation probability. In a later analysis, a clonal expansion index for each public chain was calculated from normalized within-repertoire ranks of inferred template counts. A later analysis computed generation probabilities with a VDJ recombination model fitted to out-of-frame rearrangements, and checked the results against IGoR. In a later analysis, TCR-TCR, TCR-HLA and TCR-CMV co-occurrence was scored with hypergeometric tests, and a repertoire-size bias correction was applied to TCR pairs. To estimate false discovery rates, a later analysis permuted the HLA or CMV assignments 20 times. A later analysis grouped co-occurring TCRs with DBSCAN, adding TCRdist sequence similarity when clustering within HLA-allele-positive subsets. Repertoires with fewer than 30,000 or more than 120,000 public chains, plus five repertoires with anomalous nucleotide sharing, were excluded from co-occurrence clustering. The table comes from immuneACCESS by way of TCRdb, which keeps in-frame sequences with V and J called. Part of the clones is missing from these tables; in studies checked, under half for an unresolved V gene and the rest for unknown reasons. The V and J calls and clone size were taken over from that table, and D and trimming were inferred from the DNA. For this sample the table gives about 120,000 clones, of which about three quarters were detected only once. The top ten hold 2.5% to 3.5% of the sample.

The CDR3 spans 15 residues, from the cysteine through the phenylalanine. Kept here is only the CDR3 DNA, which spans 45 bases and is read in frame from base 1. Via the germline V gene, CDR1 is MNHNS and CDR2 SASEGT. V loses 8 bases of germline sequence and J loses 1 base, and the interval between the two ends is 16 bases. This receptor chain uses TRBV6-1 and TRBJ2-3; the D segment could be TRBD1, given 6 matching bases. Sample: PBMCs. The origin of this receptor is a woman aged 60-75 years in good health and CMV-seropositive. The CDR3 protein is CASLQGVVGTDTQYF. The sequence in DNA is TGTGCCAGCCTACAGGGTGTTGTCGGCACAGATACGCAGTATTTT.